This T cell receptor beta chain is drawn from a study of blood T cell repertoires in COVID-19. CDR3 size: 13 residues. Germline V gene sequence: CDR1 MNHEY, CDR2 SVGAGI. Trimming shortened V by 11 bases and J by 2 bases, and 12 bases separated the two germline ends. TCRdb keeps only in-frame clones here, not all; method: immunoSEQ multiplex PCR. The sample includes roughly 250,000 clones, about 88% of them seen just once. The origin of this receptor is a man between 40 and 49 years old with acute or convalescent COVID-19. Sequenced: peripheral blood. This chain uses TRBV6-5 with TRBJ1-4, with D perhaps matching TRBD1 (6 bases). The CDR3 DNA reads as TGTGCCGACGCCACAGGGACTAATGAAAAACTGTTTTTT. It translates to CADATGTNEKLFF.